These 10 T cell receptor beta chains came from one sample sequenced in a study of identifying expanded T cells in peripheral blood. Method: immunoSEQ multiplex PCR; TCRdb's copy keeps in-frame clones and lacks some. The table lists approximately 79,000 clones, roughly 90% of them singletons. The sample consisted of blood. Receptor source: a person between 18 and 75 years old in good health.

The count of this clone is one. The V and J genes are TRBV6-1 and TRBJ1-5; TRBD1 aligns across 11 bases. V shed 0 bases, J shed 9 bases, and the junction held 4 bases outside the gene matches. This CDR3 is built from 15 residues. Germline V lookup: CDR1 MNHNS, CDR2 SASEGT. CDR3 in amino acids: CASSEAGQGDRPQHF. Here the CDR3 DNA reads TGTGCCAGCAGTGAAGCGGGACAGGGGGATAGGCCCCAGCATTTT.

This rearrangement joins TRBV4-3 to TRBJ2-5; 9 nucleotides line up with TRBD1. The V segment lost 3 bases and the J segment 0 bases; nucleotides outside the gene matches: 2. The CDR3 totals 15 residues. Germline CDR1 is LGHNA and CDR2 is YSLEER. CDR3 in amino acids: CASSQGTGNQETQYF. The CDR3 DNA is TGCGCCAGCAGCCAGGGGACAGGGAACCAAGAGACCCAGTACTTC.

This clone was observed a single time. The gene calls are TRBV29-1 and TRBJ1-1, with D perhaps matching TRBD1 (6 bases). CDR3 size: 14 residues. Germline V gives CDR1 SQVTM, CDR2 ANQGSEA. The V end lost 6 bases, the J end lost 6 bases, and 20 bases lay between the germline ends. CDR3 in amino acids: CSVPPGQGRAEAFF. For the CDR3, the DNA is TGCAGCGTCCCCCCCGGGCAGGGGAGAGCTGAAGCTTTCTTT. Complete variable domain (other parts from reference TRBV29-1 and TRBJ1-1): SAVISQKPSRDICQRGTSLTIQCQVDSQVTMMFWYRQQPGQSLTLIATANQGSEATYESGFVIDKFPISRPNLTFSTLTVSNMSPEDSSIYLCSVPPGQGRAEAFFGQGTRLTVV.

The chain links TRBV6-6 to TRBJ2-5; possible D gene TRBD1, 6 bases. The ends were cut back, 5 bases at V and 5 bases at J, with 21 bases in the middle. Per germline, CDR1 MNHNY and CDR2 SVGAGI (reference sequence). The CDR3 has 16 residues. For the CDR3, the DNA is TGTGCCAGCAGTCACCCCCCGGGACAAGGAACGGAGACCCAGTACTTC. Translating it yields CASSHPPGQGTETQYF.

In its sample, this clone was seen once. The chain combines TRBV5-1 with TRBJ2-5, with TRBD1 matching over 10 bases. The J segment lost 5 bases and the V segment lost 3 bases, leaving 10 bases of the junction unmatched. Germline V gene sequence: CDR1 SGHRS, CDR2 YFSETQ. This CDR3 is 16 amino acids long. CDR3 sequence (DNA): TGCGCCAGCAGCTACTCCGGGACAGGGGCAACGGAGACCCAGTACTTC. Its protein is CASSYSGTGATETQYF. Based on the CDR3 plus reference TRBV5-1 and TRBJ2-5, the full variable domain is KAGVTQTPRYLIKTRGQQVTLSCSPISGHRSVSWYQQTPGQGLQFLFEYFSETQRNKGNFPGRFSGRQFSNSRSEMNVSTLELGDSALYLCASSYSGTGATETQYFGPGTRLLVL.

The chain is built from TRBV28 and TRBJ1-2; TRBD1 matches 7 bases. This CDR3 is built from 15 residues. J gave up 4 bases and V 1 base, and 6 bases lay outside the gene matches. CDR1 is MDHEN and CDR2 is SYDVKM in the germline V gene. CDR3 in DNA: TGTGCCAGCAGTTTATCCGCGACAGGGCTCTATGGCTACACCTTC. Protein sequence: CASSLSATGLYGYTF.

The CDR3 protein is CASSGRVSGTDTQYF. In nucleotides, the CDR3 is TGTGCCAGCAGTGGCAGGGTTTCGGGCACAGATACGCAGTATTTT. The rearrangement uses TRBV27 and TRBJ2-3; a weak D match, TRBD1 (5 bases). V lost 5 bases and J lost 1, with 13 bases in between. CDR3 length: 15 residues. CDR1 and CDR2 from the germline V gene are MNHEY and SMNVEV (reference sequence).

The chain links TRBV5-6 to TRBJ2-7; D is unresolved. The germline CDR1 and CDR2 sequences are SGHDT and YYEEEE. V was shortened by 0 bases and J by 4 bases, with 17 bases between the two germline ends. There are 16 residues in the CDR3. The CDR3 reads CASSLAESYRAYEQYF. CDR3 nucleotide sequence: TGTGCCAGCAGCTTGGCCGAGAGCTACCGGGCTTACGAGCAGTACTTC.

The rearrangement links TRBV25-1 to TRBJ1-6; D perhaps matches TRBD1 (6 bases). The CDR3 spans 16 residues. V was trimmed by 3 bases and J by 10 bases, leaving 19 bases between them. Germline values: CDR1 MGHDK, CDR2 SYGVNS. The DNA for the CDR3 is TGTGCCAGCAGTGAGGGGGACAATTGGAAGCCCTCACCCCTCCACTTT. It translates to CASSEGDNWKPSPLHF.

This chain uses TRBV5-6 with TRBJ1-1; D uncertain. Germline CDR1 reads SGHDT; CDR2 reads YYEEEE. V was clipped by 1 base and J by 5 bases, with 15 bases between them. This CDR3 contains 15 residues. CDR3 residues: CASSLSRARYTEAFF. The DNA of the CDR3 is TGTGCCAGCAGCTTGTCAAGGGCTCGTTATACTGAAGCTTTCTTT.